This T cell receptor (beta chain) originates from a study of response to subunit inactivated influenza vaccine. TCRdb fed the RT-PCR reads into MiXCR, producing one record per CDR3 protein. Among about 700,000 distinct CDR3 sequences, 14% were seen once, and the ten largest hold approximately 7%. Comment on this clonotype: As yet, its antigen is unknown.

General study findings and limits: New T cells are recruited in small numbers by each seasonal influenza vaccination, according to the authors' suggestion.

The germline gives CDR1 SQVTM, CDR2 ANQGSEA. With 6 bases removed from V and 4 bases from J, the gap between germline ends came to 7 bases. The CDR3 covers 12 residues. Sample: PBMCs from blood, taken roughly 2 weeks before vaccination. The TCR comes from a man aged 50 to 60 who received an inactivated influenza vaccine. V usage is TRBV29-1 and J usage is TRBJ2-6, with D unclear. Here the CDR3 reads CSVLQGANVLTF. The CDR3 bases are TGCAGCGTCTTACAGGGGGCCAACGTCCTGACTTTC. The full variable domain, rest sourced from reference TRBV29-1 and TRBJ2-6, is SAVISQKPSRDICQRGTSLTIQCQVDSQVTMMFWYRQQPGQSLTLIATANQGSEATYESGFVIDKFPISRPNLTFSTLTVSNMSPEDSSIYLCSVLQGANVLTFGAGSRLTVL.